The 9 T cell receptor beta chains listed next were all sequenced from one sample in a study of blood T cell repertoires in COVID-19. Assay used: immunoSEQ multiplex PCR; TCRdb lists only in-frame clones, some missing. The sample lists 130,000 to 150,000 clones, approximately 91% seen once, with approximately 1.8% in the top ten. Sample: peripheral blood. These TCRs come from a man in his 70s with acute or convalescent COVID-19.

The chain combines TRBV7-2 with TRBJ1-3, with 9 nucleotides matching TRBD1. The junction had 12 bases not matched to a gene; V was cut back by 3 bases and J by 0 bases. CDR1 and CDR2 (germline): SGHTA, FQGNSA. The length of the CDR3 is 19 residues. This chain's CDR3 is CASSLSHSGQGVSGNTIYF. CDR3 bases: TGTGCCAGCAGCTTGAGCCACTCGGGACAGGGCGTCTCTGGAAACACCATATATTTT.

V usage is TRBV7-2 and J usage is TRBJ2-7, with D tentatively TRBD1 (5 bases). From germline, CDR1 is SGHTA and CDR2 FQGNSA. This CDR3 has 16 amino acids. The V gene lost 5 bases and the J gene lost 0 bases, with 17 bases spanning the gap. DNA for the CDR3: TGTGCCAGCAGCCCAGGAACAGGTGTTAGCTCCTACGAGCAGTACTTC. Translation gives CASSPGTGVSSYEQYF. Looking up the rest from reference TRBV7-2 and TRBJ2-7 gives the full variable domain: GAGVSQSPSNKVTEKGKDVELRCDPISGHTALYWYRQSLGQGLEFLIYFQGNSAPDKSGLPSDRFSAERTGGSVSTLTIQRTQQEDSAVYLCASSPGTGVSSYEQYFGPGTRLTVT.

The gene calls are TRBV3-1 (or the pseudogene TRBV3-2) and TRBJ2-1; a possible D gene is TRBD2 (6 bases). Trimming cost V 3 bases and J 0 bases, with 15 bases left between them. This CDR3 is built from 17 residues. Germline V gives CDR1 LGHDT, CDR2 YNNKEL (reference sequence). The CDR3 here is CASSHSGTGASYNEQFF. CDR3 sequence (DNA): TGTGCCAGCAGCCACAGTGGGACGGGAGCCTCCTACAATGAGCAGTTCTTC.

This clone was recorded once. The rearrangement links TRBV5-6 to TRBJ1-3, with D uncertain. V was pared by 4 bases and J by 12 bases, with 26 bases between. The CDR3 contains 16 residues. Germline V gives CDR1 SGHDT, CDR2 YYEEEE. CDR3 loop: CASSPSGLSAGLGIYF. The CDR3 bases are TGTGCCAGCAGCCCCTCAGGACTTTCCGCCGGGTTAGGCATATATTTT.

This chain uses TRBV5-4 with TRBJ2-1; no definite D call. Per the germline V gene, CDR1 is SGHNT and CDR2 is YYREEE (reference sequence). This CDR3 has 12 amino acids. V was clipped by 4 bases and J by 9 bases, with 11 bases between them. The CDR3 region has the DNA TGTGCCAGCAGCCATGATGCGAGTGAGCAGTTCTTC. Residues: CASSHDASEQFF.

The chain employs TRBV6-5 and TRBJ2-2; TRBD1 agrees at 10 bases. Germline CDR1 and CDR2: MNHEY and SVGAGI. The J segment lost 3 bases and the V segment lost 6 bases, leaving 4 bases of the junction unmatched. The CDR3 is made up of 15 amino acids. CDR3 nucleotides: TGTGCCAGCAGCCGCGGGACAGGGGACACCGGGGAGCTGTTTTTT. Translating gives CASSRGTGDTGELFF.

By share of the sample, this clone is medium-sized. The chain uses TRBV5-1 and TRBJ2-2, with 8 nucleotides matching TRBD2. The CDR3 sequence is 17 residues long. Germline values: CDR1 SGHRS, CDR2 YFSETQ. J gave up 4 bases and V 3 bases, and 11 bases lay outside the gene matches. The CDR3 loop reads CASSSPKTGGRTGELFF. The CDR3 DNA sequence: TGCGCCAGCAGCTCCCCGAAAACGGGAGGGCGCACCGGGGAGCTGTTTTTT. Variable domain in full (rest from reference TRBV5-1 and TRBJ2-2): KAGVTQTPRYLIKTRGQQVTLSCSPISGHRSVSWYQQTPGQGLQFLFEYFSETQRNKGNFPGRFSGRQFSNSRSEMNVSTLELGDSALYLCASSSPKTGGRTGELFFGEGSRLTVL.

This chain joins TRBV2 and TRBJ2-1; D is perhaps TRBD1 (5 bases). Per the germline V gene, CDR1 is SNHLY and CDR2 is FYNNEI. The CDR3 loop spans 12 amino acids. Deletions cut 2 bases from V and 14 bases from J, with 13 bases between. CDR3 amino acids: CASSEPSGHEFF. CDR3 bases: TGTGCCAGCAGTGAACCATCTGGACACGAGTTCTTC.

This clone has only one observation. The chain employs TRBV28 and TRBJ1-2; D call uncertain. The CDR3 has 13 residues. The V end lost 6 bases, the J end lost 2 bases, and 10 bases lay between the germline ends. Germline CDR1 is MDHEN and CDR2 is SYDVKM. The CDR3 here is CASRHSLNYGYTF. The CDR3 nucleotides are TGTGCCAGCAGGCATAGTCTAAACTATGGCTACACCTTC.